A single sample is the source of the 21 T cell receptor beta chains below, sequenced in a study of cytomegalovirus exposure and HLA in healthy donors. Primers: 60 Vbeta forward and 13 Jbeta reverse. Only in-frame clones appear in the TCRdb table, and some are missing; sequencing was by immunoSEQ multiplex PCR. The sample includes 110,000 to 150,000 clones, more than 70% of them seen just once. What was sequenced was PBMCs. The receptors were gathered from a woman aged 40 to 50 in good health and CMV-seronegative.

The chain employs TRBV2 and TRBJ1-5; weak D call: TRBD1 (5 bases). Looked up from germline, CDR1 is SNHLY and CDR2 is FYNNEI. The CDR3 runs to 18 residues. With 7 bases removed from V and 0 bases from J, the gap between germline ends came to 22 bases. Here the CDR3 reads CASTGHRRIGYSNQPQHF. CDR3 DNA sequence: TGTGCCAGCACTGGACACCGAAGGATAGGGTATAGCAATCAGCCCCAGCATTTT.

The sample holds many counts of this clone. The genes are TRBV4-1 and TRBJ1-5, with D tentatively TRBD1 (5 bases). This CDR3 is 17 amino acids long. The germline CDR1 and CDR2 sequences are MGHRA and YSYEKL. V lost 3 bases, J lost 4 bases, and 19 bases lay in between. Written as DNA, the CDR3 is TGCGCCAGCAGCCACAAACCTTTCCGGGGGGAAAATCAGCCCCAGCATTTT. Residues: CASSHKPFRGENQPQHF.

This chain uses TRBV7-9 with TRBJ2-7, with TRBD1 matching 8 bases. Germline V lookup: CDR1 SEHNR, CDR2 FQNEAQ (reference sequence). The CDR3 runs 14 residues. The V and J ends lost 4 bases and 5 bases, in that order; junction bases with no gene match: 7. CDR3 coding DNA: TGTGCCAGCAGCTCCGGACAGGGTACGGACGAGCAGTACTTC. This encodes CASSSGQGTDEQYF.

The CDR3 DNA sequence: TGCGCCAGCAGCACGAGGGTAGAGACCACTGAAGCTTTCTTT. Its translation: CASSTRVETTEAFF. V gene TRBV10-1 combines with J gene TRBJ1-1; D not certain. The V end was cut by 6 bases, the J end by 4 bases, with 15 bases between. This CDR3 contains 14 residues. Germline CDR1 is WNHNN and CDR2 is SYGVQD (reference sequence).

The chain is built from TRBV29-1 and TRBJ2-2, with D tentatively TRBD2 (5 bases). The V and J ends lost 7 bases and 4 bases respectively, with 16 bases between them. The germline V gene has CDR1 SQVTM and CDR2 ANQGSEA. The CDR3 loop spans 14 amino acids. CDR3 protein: CSAEAGEGTGELFF. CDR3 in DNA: TGCAGCGCCGAAGCCGGTGAGGGCACCGGGGAGCTGTTTTTT.

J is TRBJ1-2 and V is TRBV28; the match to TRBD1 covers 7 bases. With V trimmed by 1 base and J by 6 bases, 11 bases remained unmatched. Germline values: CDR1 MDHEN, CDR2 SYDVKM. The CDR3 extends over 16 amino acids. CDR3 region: CASSLLPRAGGNGYTF. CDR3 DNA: TGTGCCAGCAGTTTATTACCTAGGGCAGGGGGGAATGGCTACACCTTC.

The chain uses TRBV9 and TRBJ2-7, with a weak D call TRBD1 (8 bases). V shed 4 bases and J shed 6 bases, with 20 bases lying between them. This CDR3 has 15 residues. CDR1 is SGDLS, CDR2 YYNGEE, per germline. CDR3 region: CASSPTQGGSGEQYF. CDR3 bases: TGTGCCAGCAGCCCCACACAGGGGGGGAGTGGCGAGCAGTACTTC.

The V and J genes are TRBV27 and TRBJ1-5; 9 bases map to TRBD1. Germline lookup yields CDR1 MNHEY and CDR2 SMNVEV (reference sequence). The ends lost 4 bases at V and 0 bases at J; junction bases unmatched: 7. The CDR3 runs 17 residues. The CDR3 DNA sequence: TGTGCCAGCAGTTCAACAGGGGGCCTATATAGCAATCAGCCCCAGCATTTT. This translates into CASSSTGGLYSNQPQHF.

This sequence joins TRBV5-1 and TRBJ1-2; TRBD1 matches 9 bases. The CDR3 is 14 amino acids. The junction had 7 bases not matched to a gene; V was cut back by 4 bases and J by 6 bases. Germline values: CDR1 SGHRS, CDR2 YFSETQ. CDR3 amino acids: CASSPGDRENGYTF. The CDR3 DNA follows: TGCGCCAGCAGCCCGGGGGACAGGGAAAATGGCTACACCTTC.

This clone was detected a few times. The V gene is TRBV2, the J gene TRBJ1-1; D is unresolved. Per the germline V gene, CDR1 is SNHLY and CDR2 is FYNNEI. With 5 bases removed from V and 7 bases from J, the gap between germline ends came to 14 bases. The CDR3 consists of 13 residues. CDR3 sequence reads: CASSPLEGGEAFF. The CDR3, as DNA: TGTGCCAGCAGTCCACTCGAGGGTGGTGAAGCTTTCTTT.

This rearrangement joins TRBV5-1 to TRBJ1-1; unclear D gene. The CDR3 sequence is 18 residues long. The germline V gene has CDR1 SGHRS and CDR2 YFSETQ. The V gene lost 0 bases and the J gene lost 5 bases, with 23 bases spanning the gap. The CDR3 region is CASSLAYKTTEAGTEAFF. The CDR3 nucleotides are TGCGCCAGCAGCTTGGCCTATAAGACCACGGAAGCGGGAACTGAAGCTTTCTTT.

In DNA, the CDR3 is TGCGCCAGCAGCCAACCCGGACAGGGGGCCAAGCCCCAGCATTTT. It translates to CASSQPGQGAKPQHF. The V and J genes are TRBV4-1 and TRBJ1-5; 11 nucleotides agree with TRBD1. Trimming cost V 2 bases and J 8 bases; bases outside gene matches: 5. The CDR3 totals 15 residues. Germline-derived CDR1 and CDR2 are MGHRA and YSYEKL.

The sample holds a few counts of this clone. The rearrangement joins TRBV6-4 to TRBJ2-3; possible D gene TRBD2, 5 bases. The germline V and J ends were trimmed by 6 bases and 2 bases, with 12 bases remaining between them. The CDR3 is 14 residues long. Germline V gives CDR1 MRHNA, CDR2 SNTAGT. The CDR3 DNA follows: TGTGCCAGCAGCCCGGGAAGGGACACAGATACGCAGTATTTT. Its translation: CASSPGRDTDTQYF.

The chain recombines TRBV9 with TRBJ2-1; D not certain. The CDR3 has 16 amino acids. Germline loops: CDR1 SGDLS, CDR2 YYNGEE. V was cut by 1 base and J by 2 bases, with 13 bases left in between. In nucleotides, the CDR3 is TGTGCCAGCAGCGTAAGAAGCGCCTACACCTACAATGAGCAGTTCTTC. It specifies CASSVRSAYTYNEQFF.

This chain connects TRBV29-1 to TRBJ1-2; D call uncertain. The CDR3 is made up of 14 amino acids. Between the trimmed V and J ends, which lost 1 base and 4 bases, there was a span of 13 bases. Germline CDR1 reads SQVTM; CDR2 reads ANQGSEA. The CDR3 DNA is TGCAGCGTTGAAGTGTGGGGAGGGCCCTATGGCTACACCTTC. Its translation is CSVEVWGGPYGYTF.

CDR3 amino acids: CAWSWETTNQPQHF. CDR3 sequence (DNA): TGTGCCTGGAGTTGGGAGACAACTAATCAGCCCCAGCATTTT. The J gene is TRBJ1-5, the V gene TRBV30, with D unresolved. CDR1 is GTSNPN, CDR2 SVGIG, per germline (reference sequence). The CDR3 length is 14 residues. Trimming removed 2 bases from V and 4 bases from J, with 12 bases in between.

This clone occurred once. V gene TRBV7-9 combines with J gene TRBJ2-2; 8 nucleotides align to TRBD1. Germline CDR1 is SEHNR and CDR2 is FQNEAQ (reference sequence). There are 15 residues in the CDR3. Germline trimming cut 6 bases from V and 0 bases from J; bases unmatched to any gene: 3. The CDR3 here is CASRVTGANTGELFF. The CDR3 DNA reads TGTGCCAGCAGGGTGACAGGGGCGAACACCGGGGAGCTGTTTTTT.

CDR3: CASSFSGEYNEQFF. The DNA of the CDR3 is TGCGCCAGCAGCTTTAGCGGGGAGTACAATGAGCAGTTCTTC. The chain recombines TRBV5-1 with TRBJ2-1, with TRBD2 matching 8 bases. Germline loops: CDR1 SGHRS, CDR2 YFSETQ. Trimming removed 2 bases from V and 4 bases from J; junction bases left unmatched: 2. The CDR3 totals 14 residues.

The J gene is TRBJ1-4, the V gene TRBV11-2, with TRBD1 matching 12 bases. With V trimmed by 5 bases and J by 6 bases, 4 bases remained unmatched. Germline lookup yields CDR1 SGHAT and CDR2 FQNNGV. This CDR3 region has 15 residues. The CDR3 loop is CASSIGTGGDEKLFF. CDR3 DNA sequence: TGTGCCAGCAGCATCGGGACAGGGGGCGATGAAAAACTGTTTTTT. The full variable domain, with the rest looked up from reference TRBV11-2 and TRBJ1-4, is EAGVAQSPRYKIIEKRQSVAFWCNPISGHATLYWYQQILGQGPKLLIQFQNNGVVDDSQLPKDRFSAERLKGVDSTLKIQPAKLEDSAVYLCASSIGTGGDEKLFFGSGTQLSVL.

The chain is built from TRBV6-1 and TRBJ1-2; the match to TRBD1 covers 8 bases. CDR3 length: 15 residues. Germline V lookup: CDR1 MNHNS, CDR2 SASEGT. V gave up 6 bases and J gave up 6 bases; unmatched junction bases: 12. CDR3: CASSSGGAGDHGYTF. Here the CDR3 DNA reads TGTGCCAGCAGCTCAGGGGGCGCCGGGGATCATGGCTACACCTTC.

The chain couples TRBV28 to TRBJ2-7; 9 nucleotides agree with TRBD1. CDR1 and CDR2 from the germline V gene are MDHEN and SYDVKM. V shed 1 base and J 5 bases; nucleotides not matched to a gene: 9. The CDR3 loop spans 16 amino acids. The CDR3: CASSLFGTGLKDEQYF. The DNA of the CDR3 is TGTGCCAGCAGTTTATTCGGGACAGGGTTGAAAGACGAGCAGTACTTC.